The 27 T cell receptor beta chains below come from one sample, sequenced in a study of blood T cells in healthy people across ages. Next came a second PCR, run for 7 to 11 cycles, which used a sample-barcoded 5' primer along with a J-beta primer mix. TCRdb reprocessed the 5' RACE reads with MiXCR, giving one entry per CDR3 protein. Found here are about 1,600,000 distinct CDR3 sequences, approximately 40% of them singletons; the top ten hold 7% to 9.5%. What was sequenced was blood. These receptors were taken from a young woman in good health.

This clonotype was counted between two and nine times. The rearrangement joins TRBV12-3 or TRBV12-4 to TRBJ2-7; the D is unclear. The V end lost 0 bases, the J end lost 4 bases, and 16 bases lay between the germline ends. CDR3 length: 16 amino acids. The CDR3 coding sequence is TGTGCCAGCAGTTTAGCTTCCGGCAGGAGATTATACGAGCAGTACTTC. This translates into CASSLASGRRLYEQYF.

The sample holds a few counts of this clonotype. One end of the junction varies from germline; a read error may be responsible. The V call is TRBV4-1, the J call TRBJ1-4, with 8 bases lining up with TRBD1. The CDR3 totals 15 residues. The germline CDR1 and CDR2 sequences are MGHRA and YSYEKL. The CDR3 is CASSQDDRGREKLFF. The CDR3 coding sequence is TGCGCTAGCAGTCAAGATGACAGGGGACGGGAAAAACTGTTTTTT.

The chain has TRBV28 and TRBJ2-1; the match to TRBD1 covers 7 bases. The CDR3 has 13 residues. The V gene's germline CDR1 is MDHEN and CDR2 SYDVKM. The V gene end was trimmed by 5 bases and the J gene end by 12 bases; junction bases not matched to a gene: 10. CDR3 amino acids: CASSQPYRDRQFF. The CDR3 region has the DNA TGTGCCAGCAGTCAGCCTTACCGGGACAGGCAGTTCTTC.

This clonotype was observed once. CDR3 protein: CSASWGGVTDTQYF. The CDR3 bases are TGCAGTGCCAGCTGGGGTGGGGTTACAGATACGCAGTATTTT. The chain recombines TRBV20-1 with TRBJ2-3, with unresolved D. This CDR3 spans 14 amino acids. Between the trimmed V and J ends, which lost 6 bases and 3 bases, there was a span of 16 bases. Germline V CDR1 and CDR2: DFQATT, SNEGSKA (reference sequence).

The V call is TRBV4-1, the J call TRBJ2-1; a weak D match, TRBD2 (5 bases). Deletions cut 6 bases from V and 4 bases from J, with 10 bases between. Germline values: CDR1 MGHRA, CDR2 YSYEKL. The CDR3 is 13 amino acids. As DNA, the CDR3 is TGCGCCAGCAGGGCTAGCAGATACAATGAGCAGTTCTTC. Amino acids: CASRASRYNEQFF.

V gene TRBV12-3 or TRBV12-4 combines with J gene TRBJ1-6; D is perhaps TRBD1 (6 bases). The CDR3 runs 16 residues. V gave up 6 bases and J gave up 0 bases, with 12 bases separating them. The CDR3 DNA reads TGTGCCAGCAGCAAAGACAGGATCTCCTATAATTCACCCCTCCACTTT. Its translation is CASSKDRISYNSPLHF.

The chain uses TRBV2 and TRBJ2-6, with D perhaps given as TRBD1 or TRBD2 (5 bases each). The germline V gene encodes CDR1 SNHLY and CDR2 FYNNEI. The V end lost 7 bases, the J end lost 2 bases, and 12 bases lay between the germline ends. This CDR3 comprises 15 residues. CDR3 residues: CASTQMGAGANVLTF. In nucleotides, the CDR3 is TGTGCCAGCACCCAAATGGGGGCTGGGGCCAACGTCCTGACTTTC. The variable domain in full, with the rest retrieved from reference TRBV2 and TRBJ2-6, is EPEVTQTPSHQVTQMGQEVILRCVPISNHLYFYWYRQILGQKVEFLVSFYNNEISEKSEIFDDQFSVERPDGSNFTLKIRSTKLEDSAMYFCASTQMGAGANVLTFGAGSRLTVL.

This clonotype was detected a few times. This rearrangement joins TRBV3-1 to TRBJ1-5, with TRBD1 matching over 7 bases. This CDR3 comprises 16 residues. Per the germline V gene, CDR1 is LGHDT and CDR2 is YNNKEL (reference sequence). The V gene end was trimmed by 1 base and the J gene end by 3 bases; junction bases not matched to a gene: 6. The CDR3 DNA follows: TGTGCCAGCAGCCAAGGGACAGGCACCTACAATCAGCCCCAGCATTTT. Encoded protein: CASSQGTGTYNQPQHF.

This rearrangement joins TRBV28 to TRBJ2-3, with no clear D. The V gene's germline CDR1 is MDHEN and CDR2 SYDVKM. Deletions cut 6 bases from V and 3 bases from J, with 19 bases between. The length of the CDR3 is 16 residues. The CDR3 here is CASSTPRGVGTDTQYF. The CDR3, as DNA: TGTGCCAGCAGCACCCCCAGAGGTGTCGGGACAGATACGCAGTATTTT.

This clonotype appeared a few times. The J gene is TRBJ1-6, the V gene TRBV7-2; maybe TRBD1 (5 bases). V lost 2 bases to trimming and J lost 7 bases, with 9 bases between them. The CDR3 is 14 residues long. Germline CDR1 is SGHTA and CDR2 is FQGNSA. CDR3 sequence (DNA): TGTGCCAGCAGCTTATGGGACTCGAATTCACCCCTCCACTTT. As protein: CASSLWDSNSPLHF.

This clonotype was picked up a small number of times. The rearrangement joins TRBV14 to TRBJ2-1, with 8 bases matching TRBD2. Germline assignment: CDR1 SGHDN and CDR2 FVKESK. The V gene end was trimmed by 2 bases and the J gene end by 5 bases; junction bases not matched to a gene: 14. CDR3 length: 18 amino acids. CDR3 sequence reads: CASSQPPTPAGAHNEQFF. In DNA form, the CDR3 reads TGTGCCAGCAGCCAACCCCCTACCCCAGCGGGGGCCCACAATGAGCAGTTCTTC.

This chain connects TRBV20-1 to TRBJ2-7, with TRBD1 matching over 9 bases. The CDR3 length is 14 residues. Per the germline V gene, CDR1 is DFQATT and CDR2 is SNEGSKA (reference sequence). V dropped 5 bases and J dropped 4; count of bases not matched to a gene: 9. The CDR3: CSADPGTGFYEQYF. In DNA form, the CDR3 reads TGCAGTGCTGATCCCGGGACAGGGTTTTACGAGCAGTACTTC.

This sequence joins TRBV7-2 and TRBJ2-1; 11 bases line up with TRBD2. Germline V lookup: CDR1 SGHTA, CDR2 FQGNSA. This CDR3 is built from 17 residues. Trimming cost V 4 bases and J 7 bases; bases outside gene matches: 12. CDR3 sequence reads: CASSSRGLAVTRNEQFF. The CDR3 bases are TGTGCCAGCAGCTCGAGGGGACTAGCGGTAACGCGGAATGAGCAGTTCTTC.

This CDR3 is CASSGTGRSYEQYF. CDR3 in DNA: TGTGCCAGCAGTGGGACAGGGAGGTCCTACGAGCAGTACTTC. The chain is built from TRBV12-3 or TRBV12-4 and TRBJ2-7; 9 bases are a match to TRBD1. This CDR3 region has 14 residues. With 5 bases clipped from V and 1 base from J, the junction kept 3 bases outside the gene matches.

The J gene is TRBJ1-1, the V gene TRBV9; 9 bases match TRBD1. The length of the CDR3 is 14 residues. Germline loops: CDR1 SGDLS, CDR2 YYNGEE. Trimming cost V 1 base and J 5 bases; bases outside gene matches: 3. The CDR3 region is CASSVMTGGTEAFF. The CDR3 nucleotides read TGTGCCAGCAGCGTAATGACAGGGGGTACTGAAGCTTTCTTT.

The CDR3 region is CASSFSQVPKLSYEQYF. The CDR3 nucleotides are TGTGCCAGCAGCTTTTCACAGGTACCTAAATTATCCTACGAGCAGTACTTC. This chain connects TRBV11-1 to TRBJ2-7; perhaps TRBD1 as D (5 bases). The length of the CDR3 is 17 residues. V was shortened by 3 bases and J by 1 base, with 19 bases between the two germline ends. Germline CDR1 is SGHAT and CDR2 is FQDESV (reference sequence).

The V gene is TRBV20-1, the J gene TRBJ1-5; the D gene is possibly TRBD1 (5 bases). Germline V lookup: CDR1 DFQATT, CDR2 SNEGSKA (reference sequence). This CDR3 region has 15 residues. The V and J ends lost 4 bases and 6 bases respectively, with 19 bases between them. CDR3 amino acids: CSAIPAGGASQPQHF. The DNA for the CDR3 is TGCAGTGCTATCCCGGCGGGGGGTGCCAGTCAGCCCCAGCATTTT.

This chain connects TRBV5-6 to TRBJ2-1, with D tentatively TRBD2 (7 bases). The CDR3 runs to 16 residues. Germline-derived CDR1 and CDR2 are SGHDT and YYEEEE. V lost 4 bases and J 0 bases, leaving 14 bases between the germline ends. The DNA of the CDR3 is TGTGCCAGCAGCCTGGGGGGGGCTAACTCCTACAATGAGCAGTTCTTC. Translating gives CASSLGGANSYNEQFF.

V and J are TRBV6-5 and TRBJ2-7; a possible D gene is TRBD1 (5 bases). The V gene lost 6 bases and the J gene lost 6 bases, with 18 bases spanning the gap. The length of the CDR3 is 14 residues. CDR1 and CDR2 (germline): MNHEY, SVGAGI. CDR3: CASSRDSLLVEQYF. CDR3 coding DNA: TGTGCCAGCAGCCGAGACAGCCTTCTAGTCGAGCAGTACTTC.

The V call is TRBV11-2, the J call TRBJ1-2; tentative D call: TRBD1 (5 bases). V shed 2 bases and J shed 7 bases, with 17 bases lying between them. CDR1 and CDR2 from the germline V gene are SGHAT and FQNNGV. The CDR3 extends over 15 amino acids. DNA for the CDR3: TGTGCCAGCAGCTTATCAAATCCGGGGGGAAGTGGCTACACCTTC. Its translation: CASSLSNPGGSGYTF.

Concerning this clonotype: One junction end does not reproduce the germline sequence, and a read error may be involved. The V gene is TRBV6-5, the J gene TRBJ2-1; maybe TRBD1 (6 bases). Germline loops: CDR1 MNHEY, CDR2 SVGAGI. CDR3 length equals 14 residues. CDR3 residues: CACSYPQGRGEQFF. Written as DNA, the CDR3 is TGTGCCTGCAGTTACCCGCAGGGGAGAGGTGAGCAGTTCTTC.

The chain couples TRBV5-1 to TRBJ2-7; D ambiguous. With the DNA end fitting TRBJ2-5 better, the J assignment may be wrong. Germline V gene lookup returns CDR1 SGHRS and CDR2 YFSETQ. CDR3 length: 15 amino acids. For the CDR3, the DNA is TGCGCCAGCAGCTTGGCCGGCGGTCTGGAGGAGACCCAGTACTTC. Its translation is CASSLAGGLEETQYF.

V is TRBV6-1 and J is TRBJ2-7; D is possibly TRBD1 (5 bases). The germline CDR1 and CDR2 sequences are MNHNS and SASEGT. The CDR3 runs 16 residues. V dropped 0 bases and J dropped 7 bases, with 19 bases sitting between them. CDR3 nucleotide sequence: TGTGCCAGCAGTGAAGCGCTGGCTACCTCAGGGAATGAGCAGTACTTC. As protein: CASSEALATSGNEQYF.

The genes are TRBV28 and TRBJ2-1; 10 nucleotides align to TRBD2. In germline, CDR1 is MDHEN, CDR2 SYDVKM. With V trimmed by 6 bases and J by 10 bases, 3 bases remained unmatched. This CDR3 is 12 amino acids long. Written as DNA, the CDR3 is TGTGCCAGCAGAGATAGCGGGAGGGAGCAGTTCTTC. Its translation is CASRDSGREQFF.

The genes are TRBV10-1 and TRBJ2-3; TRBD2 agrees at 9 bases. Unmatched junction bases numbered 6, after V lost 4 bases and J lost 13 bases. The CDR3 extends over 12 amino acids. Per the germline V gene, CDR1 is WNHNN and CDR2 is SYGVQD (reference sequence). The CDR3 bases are TGCGCCAGCAGTGGTTCCGGGACTAGCAAGTATTTT. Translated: CASSGSGTSKYF.

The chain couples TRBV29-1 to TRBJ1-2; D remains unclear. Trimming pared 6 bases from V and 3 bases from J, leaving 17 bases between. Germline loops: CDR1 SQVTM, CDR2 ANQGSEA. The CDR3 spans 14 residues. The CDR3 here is CSVIWVNTYYGYTF. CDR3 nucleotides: TGCAGCGTCATTTGGGTAAACACTTACTATGGCTACACCTTC.

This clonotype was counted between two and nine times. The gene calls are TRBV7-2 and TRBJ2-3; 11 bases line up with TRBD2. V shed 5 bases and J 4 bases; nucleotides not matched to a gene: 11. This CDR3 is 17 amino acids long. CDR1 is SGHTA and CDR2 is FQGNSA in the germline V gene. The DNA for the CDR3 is TGTGCCAGCAGCAAACAGACTAGCGGGAACCTCGCAGATACGCAGTATTTT. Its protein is CASSKQTSGNLADTQYF.